The 10 T cell receptor beta chains presented below share a single source sample, sequenced in a study of T-cell memory formation after mild COVID-19. One entry per CDR3 protein, called by TCRdb with MiXCR from the 5' RACE reads. Among about 360,000 distinct CDR3 sequences listed, 14% were seen once. What was sequenced was PBMCs or a T cell subset sorted from them (not recorded which). Receptor source: a man aged 18 to 30 who had mild COVID-19 (a few samples of this study predate the infection). Cell type and time point are not known.

The chain is built from TRBV14 and TRBJ2-1, with 8 bases identical to TRBD2. The germline gives CDR1 SGHDN, CDR2 FVKESK. The CDR3 loop spans 16 amino acids. The V segment lost 0 bases and the J segment 3 bases; nucleotides outside the gene matches: 4. This CDR3 reads CASSQEVAGYYNEQFF. The CDR3 region has the DNA TGTGCCAGCAGCCAAGAGGTAGCGGGGTACTACAATGAGCAGTTCTTC.

There are many counts of this clonotype. The genes are TRBV4-1 and TRBJ1-5, with 9 bases fitting TRBD1. CDR1 MGHRA and CDR2 YSYEKL come from the germline V gene. J was trimmed by 3 bases and V by 6 bases; bases with no gene match: 6. The length of the CDR3 is 15 residues. The CDR3 DNA reads TGCGCCAGCAGACCCACAGGGGGCATCAATCAGCCCCAGCATTTT. Protein: CASRPTGGINQPQHF.

This chain uses TRBV7-3 with TRBJ2-3; 8 bases agree with TRBD2. CDR1 and CDR2 from the germline V gene are SGHTA and FQGTGA. The CDR3 is made up of 20 amino acids. V dropped 1 base and J dropped 2; count of bases not matched to a gene: 17. The CDR3 spells CASSLIPLVTRGRPTDTQYF. Written as DNA, the CDR3 is TGTGCCAGCAGCTTAATACCCCTGGTTACCCGCGGGAGGCCCACAGATACGCAGTATTTT.

V usage is TRBV7-9 and J usage is TRBJ2-5; no reliable D call. Between the trimmed V and J ends, which lost 5 bases and 4 bases, there was a span of 11 bases. Germline values: CDR1 SEHNR, CDR2 FQNEAQ (reference sequence). The CDR3 totals 13 residues. CDR3 loop: CASSPTTPETQYF. The CDR3 DNA sequence: TGTGCCAGCAGCCCAACGACTCCAGAGACCCAGTACTTC.

This clonotype came up a few times. The V call is TRBV5-4, the J call TRBJ2-1; TRBD2 matches at 8 bases. The CDR3 has 13 amino acids. The J segment lost 9 bases and the V segment lost 7 bases, leaving 9 bases of the junction unmatched. CDR1 SGHNT and CDR2 YYREEE come from the germline V gene (reference sequence). CDR3 nucleotides: TGTGCCAGCCAGGCGGGGGGCATTGGTGAGCAGTTCTTC. Its protein product is CASQAGGIGEQFF.

This clonotype was detected ten times or more. This chain joins TRBV20-1 and TRBJ1-5; possibly TRBD1 for D (5 bases). Deletions cut 6 bases from V and 4 bases from J, with 10 bases between. Germline V gene lookup returns CDR1 DFQATT and CDR2 SNEGSKA (reference sequence). The CDR3 spans 12 residues. The CDR3 DNA follows: TGCAGTGCGAGTCAGGGAAATCAGCCCCAGCATTTT. Its translation: CSASQGNQPQHF.

This clonotype was seen only a few times. V and J are TRBV5-1 and TRBJ2-5, with D perhaps TRBD1 (5 bases). Per germline, CDR1 SGHRS and CDR2 YFSETQ. Trimming took off 4 bases at V and 6 bases at J, with 16 bases between the two ends. The CDR3 spans 14 residues. This CDR3 is CASSPDSPGKTQYF. CDR3 DNA sequence: TGCGCCAGCAGCCCGGATAGCCCAGGGAAGACCCAGTACTTC.

The chain couples TRBV25-1 to TRBJ1-2; D uncertain. The CDR3 runs 11 residues. V gave up 1 base and J gave up 8 bases, with 5 bases separating them. The germline V gene has CDR1 MGHDK and CDR2 SYGVNS. The CDR3, as DNA: TGTGCCAGCAGTGAATTCTGGGGCTACACCTTC. Protein product: CASSEFWGYTF.

A few counts support this clonotype. The genes are TRBV20-1 and TRBJ1-2; D is ambiguous. Germline CDR1 reads DFQATT; CDR2 reads SNEGSKA (reference sequence). This CDR3 contains 11 residues. With 1 base removed from V and 3 bases from J, the gap between germline ends came to 3 bases. The CDR3 DNA is TGCAGTGCTAGAGTAGACTATGGCTACACCTTC. Protein sequence: CSARVDYGYTF.

This clonotype was seen more than once but under ten times. This sequence joins TRBV7-6 and TRBJ2-7; no clear D. The CDR3 runs to 13 residues. V lost 4 bases and J 1 base, leaving 8 bases between the germline ends. Germline CDR1 SGHVS, CDR2 FNYEAQ. CDR3 protein: CASSSDPSYEQYF. CDR3 DNA sequence: TGTGCCAGCAGCTCTGACCCGTCCTACGAGCAGTACTTC. The whole variable domain, filled in from reference TRBV7-6 and TRBJ2-7, reads GAGVSQSPRYKVTKRGQDVALRCDPISGHVSLYWYRQALGQGPEFLTYFNYEAQQDKSGLPNDRFSAERPEGSISTLTIQRTEQRDSAMYRCASSSDPSYEQYFGPGTRLTVT.